Listed below are T cell receptor beta chains from one sample, sequenced in a study of blood T cell repertoires in COVID-19. This table comes from immunoSEQ multiplex PCR, and its TCRdb copy is limited to in-frame clones, with some not included. Counted here are 150,000 to 200,000 clones, more than 80% occurring once; the ten biggest clones make up approximately 2%. Sequencing used peripheral blood. The receptors were gathered from a woman aged 55-70 years with COVID-19, enrolled during active disease. The CDR3 runs from the conserved cysteine through the conserved F or W.

v_gene: TRBV4-3
j_gene: TRBJ2-7
CDR3aa: CASSQDKGGGQFSYEQYF

v_gene: TRBV19
j_gene: TRBJ2-6
CDR3aa: CASSRQGTSGANVLTF

v_gene: TRBV5-1
j_gene: TRBJ2-2
CDR3aa: CASRLGTRGTGELFF

v_gene: TRBV3-1/TRBV3-2
j_gene: TRBJ2-7
CDR3aa: CASSQAGRPGYF

v_gene: TRBV7-2
j_gene: TRBJ2-2
CDR3aa: CASTRTSGGAGELFF

v_gene: TRBV7-9
j_gene: TRBJ2-7
CDR3aa: CASSSGQGNHQGYEQYF

v_gene: TRBV5-8
j_gene: TRBJ2-2
CDR3aa: CASSLTGNTGELFF

v_gene: TRBV18
j_gene: TRBJ1-2
CDR3aa: CASSPLIAGTGDNYGYTF

v_gene: TRBV7-2
j_gene: TRBJ1-1
CDR3aa: CASSSVPSTEAFF

v_gene: TRBV9
j_gene: TRBJ1-2
CDR3aa: CASSPRRGFGYGYTF

v_gene: TRBV5-1
j_gene: TRBJ2-1
CDR3aa: CASSLAGQEYNEQFF

v_gene: TRBV6-2/TRBV6-3
j_gene: TRBJ1-1
CDR3aa: CASSPALMTGQTRSFF

v_gene: TRBV19
j_gene: TRBJ1-1
CDR3aa: CASSEGLRVEAFF

v_gene: TRBV9
j_gene: TRBJ1-6
CDR3aa: CASSVGVGARNSPLHF

v_gene: TRBV19
j_gene: TRBJ2-2
CDR3aa: CASTWGQRITGELFF

v_gene: TRBV19
j_gene: TRBJ1-2
CDR3aa: CASKEVGRSRGYTF

v_gene: TRBV18
j_gene: TRBJ1-1
CDR3aa: CASSPGSGYTEAFF

v_gene: TRBV27
j_gene: TRBJ1-2
CDR3aa: CASSLFVMGQGHYGYTF

v_gene: TRBV5-1
j_gene: TRBJ1-4
CDR3aa: CASSLVFREDEKLFF

v_gene: TRBV19
j_gene: TRBJ1-6
CDR3aa: CASSRDRWNSPLHF

v_gene: TRBV3-1/TRBV3-2
j_gene: TRBJ1-2
CDR3aa: CASSQEGLSYGYTF

v_gene: TRBV5-1
j_gene: TRBJ1-1
CDR3aa: CASSLNGQGLTEAFF

v_gene: TRBV5-4
j_gene: TRBJ1-3
CDR3aa: CASSPTTGSGNTIYF

v_gene: TRBV7-2
j_gene: TRBJ2-7
CDR3aa: CASSQTAYEQYF

v_gene: TRBV10-2
j_gene: TRBJ2-7
CDR3aa: CASGPVYEQYF

v_gene: TRBV6-5
j_gene: TRBJ1-1
CDR3aa: CASSYTGKNTEAFF

v_gene: TRBV12-5
j_gene: TRBJ1-6
CDR3aa: CASGSGQGISPLHF

v_gene: TRBV4-3
j_gene: TRBJ2-7
CDR3aa: CASSQVTSATGGKNEQYF

v_gene: TRBV11-2
j_gene: TRBJ2-1
CDR3aa: CASSLSGINEQFF